This T cell receptor (beta chain) was obtained from a study of blood T cells in healthy people across ages. Trimming took 0 bases from V and 4 from J; bases not matched to a gene: 6. Germline CDR1 and CDR2: DFQATT and SNEGSKA (reference sequence). The length of the CDR3 is 17 residues. A second PCR, run for 7 to 11 cycles, used a sample-barcoded 5' primer plus a J-beta primer mix. TCRdb itself ran the 5' RACE reads through MiXCR, one entry per CDR3 protein. The sample contains roughly 1,500,000 distinct CDR3 sequences, 30% to 35% of which appear only once. Sequenced: blood. The chain uses TRBV20-1 and TRBJ2-7; TRBD2 matches at 16 bases. This TCR derives from a woman aged 25 to 45 in good health. The CDR3 region has the DNA TGCAGTGCTAGAGATGGGGGACTAGCGGGGGGGCTTTACGAGCAGTACTTC. It codes for CSARDGGLAGGLYEQYF.